The source of this T cell receptor (beta chain) is a study of CD39 and CD103 CD8 tumor-infiltrating T cells. CDR3 length: 15 residues. With 2 bases clipped from V and 0 bases from J, the junction kept 3 bases outside the gene matches. The germline gives CDR1 LGHNA, CDR2 YSLEER. This clone has a single count. TCRdb keeps only in-frame clones here, not all; method: immunoSEQ multiplex PCR. The sample shows some 1,400 clones, 55% of them seen only once. This chain connects TRBV4-3 to TRBJ1-1; 7 bases align to TRBD1. Sequencing used CD39- CD103+ CD8+ T cells sorted from the tumor. Noted subset: CD103+CD39- single-positive CD45RA- CD8 T cells. This sequence was found in a human donor with head and neck squamous cell carcinoma. This CDR3 is CASSQTRGLNTEAFF. The CDR3 nucleotides read TGCGCCAGCAGCCAAACTAGGGGGCTGAACACTGAAGCTTTCTTT.